This TCR beta chain was captured in a study of post-analysis software for immune sequencing data. Study context: Some patients lacked subtype; others had relapsing-remitting, secondary progressive or progressive-relapsing disease.

The TCR beta cDNA libraries contained unique molecular identifiers. MiXCR, applied by TCRdb to the PCR reads, yields one record per CDR3 protein. Of approximately 770,000 distinct CDR3 sequences in the sample, 40% to 55% were seen once. General study findings and limits: Diversity measured as normalized Chao1 was significantly lower in multiple sclerosis patients than in controls. Comparison of patients with controls showed 5 or 6 TRBV segments more frequent in patients, TRBV5-6, TRBV5-1 and TRBV20-1 among them.

This clonotype appeared once. Its target is unknown. The CDR3 contains 15 residues. Trimming at V came to 2 bases and at J to 2 bases, leaving 6 bases not matched to a gene. CDR1 is SGHTA and CDR2 is FQGNSA in the germline V gene. The sample comprised blood. The chain carries TRBV7-2 and TRBJ2-7; 7 bases match TRBD1. This clonotype was sampled from a girl aged 5-17 years with multiple sclerosis. The CDR3 nucleotides read TGTGCCAGCAGCTTATCCGAACAGGGGACCTACGAGCAGTACTTC. Protein product: CASSLSEQGTYEQYF.